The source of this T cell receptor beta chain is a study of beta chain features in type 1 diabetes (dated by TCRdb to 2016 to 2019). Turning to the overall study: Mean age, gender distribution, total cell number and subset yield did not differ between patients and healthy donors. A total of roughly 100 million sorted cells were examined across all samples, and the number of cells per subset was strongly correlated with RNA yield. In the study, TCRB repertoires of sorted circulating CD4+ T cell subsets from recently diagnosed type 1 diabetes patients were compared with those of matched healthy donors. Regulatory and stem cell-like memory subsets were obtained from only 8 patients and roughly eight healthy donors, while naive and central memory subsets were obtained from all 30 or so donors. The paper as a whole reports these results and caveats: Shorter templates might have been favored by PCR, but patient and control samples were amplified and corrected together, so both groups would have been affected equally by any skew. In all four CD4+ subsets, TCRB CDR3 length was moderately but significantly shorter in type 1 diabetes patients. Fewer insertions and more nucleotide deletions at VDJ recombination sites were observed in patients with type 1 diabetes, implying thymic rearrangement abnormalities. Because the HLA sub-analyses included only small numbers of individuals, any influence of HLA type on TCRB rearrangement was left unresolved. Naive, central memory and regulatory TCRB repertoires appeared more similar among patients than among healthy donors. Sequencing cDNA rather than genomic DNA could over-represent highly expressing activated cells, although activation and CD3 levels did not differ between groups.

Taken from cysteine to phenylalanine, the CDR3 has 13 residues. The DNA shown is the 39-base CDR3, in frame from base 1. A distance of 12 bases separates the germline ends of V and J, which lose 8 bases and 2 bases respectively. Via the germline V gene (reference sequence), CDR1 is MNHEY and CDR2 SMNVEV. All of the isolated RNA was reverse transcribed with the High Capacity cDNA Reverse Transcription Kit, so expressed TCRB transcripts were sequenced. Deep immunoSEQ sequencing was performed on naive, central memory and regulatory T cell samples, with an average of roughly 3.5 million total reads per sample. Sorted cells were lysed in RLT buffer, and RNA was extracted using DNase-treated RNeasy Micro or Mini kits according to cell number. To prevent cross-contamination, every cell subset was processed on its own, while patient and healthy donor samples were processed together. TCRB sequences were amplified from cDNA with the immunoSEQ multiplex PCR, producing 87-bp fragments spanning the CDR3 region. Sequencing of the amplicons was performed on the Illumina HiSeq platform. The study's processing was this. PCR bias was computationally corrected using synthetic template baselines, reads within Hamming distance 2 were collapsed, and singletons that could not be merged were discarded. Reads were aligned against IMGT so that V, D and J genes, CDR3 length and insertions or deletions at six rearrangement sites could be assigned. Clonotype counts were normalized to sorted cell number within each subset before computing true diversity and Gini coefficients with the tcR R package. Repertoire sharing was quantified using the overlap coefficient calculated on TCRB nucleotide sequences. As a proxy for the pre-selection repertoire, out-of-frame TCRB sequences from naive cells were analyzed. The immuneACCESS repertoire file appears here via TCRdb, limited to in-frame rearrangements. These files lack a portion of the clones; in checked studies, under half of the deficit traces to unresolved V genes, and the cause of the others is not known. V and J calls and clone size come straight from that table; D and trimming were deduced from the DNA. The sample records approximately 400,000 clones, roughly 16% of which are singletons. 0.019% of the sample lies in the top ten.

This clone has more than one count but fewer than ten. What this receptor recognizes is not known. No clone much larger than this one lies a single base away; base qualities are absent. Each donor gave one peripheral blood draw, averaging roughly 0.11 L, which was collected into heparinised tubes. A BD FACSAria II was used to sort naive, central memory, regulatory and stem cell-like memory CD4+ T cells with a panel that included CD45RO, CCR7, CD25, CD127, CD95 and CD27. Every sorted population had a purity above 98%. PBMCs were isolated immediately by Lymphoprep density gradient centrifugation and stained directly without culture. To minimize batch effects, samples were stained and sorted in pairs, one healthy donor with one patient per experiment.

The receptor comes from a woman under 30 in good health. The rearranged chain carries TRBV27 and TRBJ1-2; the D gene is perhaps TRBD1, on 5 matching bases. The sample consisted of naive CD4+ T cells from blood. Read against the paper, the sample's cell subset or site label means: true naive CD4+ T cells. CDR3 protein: CASSRAQNYGYTF. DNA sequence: TGTGCCAGCTCCAGGGCACAGAACTATGGCTACACCTTC.